This entry concerns a single TCR beta chain. At least ten counts were recorded for this clonotype. This clone's antigen is unknown. Base quality data are lacking; no much larger clone is found one base away. This entry comes from a study of spatial heterogeneity in lung cancer (dated by TCRdb to between 2018 and 2021). Notes on the research overall: Beta-chain transcripts were consistently detected in greater numbers than alpha-chain transcripts, which likely reflected higher beta-chain transcript abundance. TCR transcript counts in tumor regions correlated strongly with a T cell transcriptional module score from matched bulk RNA-seq. In the raw uncorrected reads, each unique combination of TCR and UMI appeared more than ten times on average. In non-small cell lung cancer, the study quantitatively compared TCR alpha and beta repertoires across several tumor regions, matched nontumor lung, and blood. TCR repertoire features were related to nonsynonymous mutation counts determined by whole-exome sequencing of tumor tissue. At surgery, 200 or so tumor regions, fewer than 85 matched nontumor lung samples and 56 PBMC samples were TCR-sequenced for both alpha and beta chains.

V drops 0 bases and J drops 0 bases, leaving 10 bases in between. Via the germline V gene, CDR1 is SGHRS and CDR2 YFSETQ. The CDR3 measures 15 amino acids from cysteine to phenylalanine. Left in the record is the CDR3 DNA by itself, 45 bases read in frame from the first base. The paper as a whole reports these results and caveats: Counts of ubiquitous and regional expanded TCRs were found to correlate with counts of ubiquitous and regional nonsynonymous mutations, respectively. The number of expanded intratumoral alpha and beta TCRs correlated with the tumor nonsynonymous mutation count. TCR-seq was estimated to cover only approximately 6.6% of tumor T cells for alpha chains and around 13% for beta chains. Confirming at a functional level the hypothesis that regional TCRs recognize regional mutations was considered to require additional single-cell paired TCR alpha and beta sequencing.

The meaning of the sample's time point label: sample taken at primary tumor resection. Samples were obtained from roughly 72 patients with early-stage, untreated non-small cell lung cancer from the lung TRACERx cohort. Whole RNA extracted from tumor and nontumor lung tissue, or from cryopreserved PBMC samples, was used for TCR sequencing without cell sorting. Only patients for whom sufficient RNA was available from at least two tumor regions were selected for TCR sequencing. Before selection, tumor and adjacent nontumor lung specimens were reviewed by a lung pathologist. Library preparation used 5' RACE. TCRdb lists the instrument as NextSeq 500. The TCR library protocol attached a unique molecular identifier to each TCR cDNA molecule to allow correction of PCR and sequencing errors. On the authors' methods: TCR identification, UMI-based error correction and CDR3 extraction were all carried out with Decombinator tools. TCRs above a frequency of 2 per 1,000, corresponding to the top 1% of the tumor frequency distribution, were defined as expanded. Expanded tumor TCRs statistically deemed absent (corrected P<0.05) from at least one tumor region were classed as regional, and all other expanded tumor TCRs were classed as ubiquitous. Renyi diversity was calculated using the R vegan package after each repertoire was subsampled 100 times to 5,000 TCRs. CDR3 similarity networks were built from amino acid triplet string-kernel similarity, connecting CDR3s with pairwise similarity above 0.82. TCRdb trimmed the raw reads at Q25, called clones with MiXCR and kept productive beta chains. CDR3 protein sequences are deduplicated, and each keeps its most common genes and DNA. TCRdb, not the original authors, processed these V and J calls. Recorded for this sample are fewer than 20,000 distinct CDR3 sequences; around 6.5% of them occurred a single time. The ten largest clones add up to under 4.5% of the sample.

This material consisted of lung tumor tissue, taken at surgery. The TCR comes from a female donor with early-stage non-small cell lung cancer. The chain was built from TRBV5-1 and TRBJ2-7; the D gene cannot be named for sure. The CDR3 is CASSLEPRSSYEQYF. The nucleotide sequence is given as TGCGCCAGCAGCTTGGAGCCCCGAAGCTCCTACGAGCAGTACTTC.